The present TCR beta chain was sequenced within a study of CXCR3-negative and CXCR3-positive naive CD8 T cells. Whole-study results and caveats: More hydrophobic TRB CDR3s were found in CXCR3-positive naive cells than in CXCR3-negative naive cells. After cryopreservation, expression of CXCR3 was partially reduced, and most assays were run with fresh PBMCs. Much lower diversity was found in memory CD8+ cells, while both naive subsets had comparably high diversity.

The libraries of TRB cDNA were prepared using 5' RACE with UMI labels. TCRdb reprocessed the 5' RACE reads and stores each CDR3 protein as one record, lacking DNA. In total, the table holds roughly 6,900 distinct CDR3 sequences. Germline V lookup: CDR1 SGHNT, CDR2 YYREEE (reference sequence). This CDR3 contains 18 residues. A CD45RO-CCR7+CD27+CD95- phenotype identified naive CD8+ T cells. Concerning this clonotype: As yet, its antigen is unknown.

The V call is TRBV5-4, the J call TRBJ2-2; the TRBD2 assignment by TCRdb is unverifiable without DNA. This receptor was obtained from a human donor in good health. Some clones in this sample may be carry-over from other donors' samples. The sample consisted of naive CXCR3+ CD8+ T cells from blood. Specified subset: CD45RO-CCR7+CD27+CD95- naive CD8+ T cells expressing CXCR3 (TNR3+). CDR3 residues: CDSSLISSGRRSTGELFF. Based on the CDR3 plus reference TRBV5-4 and TRBJ2-2, the full variable domain is ETGVTQSPTHLIKTRGQQVTLRCSSQSGHNTVSWYQQALGQGPQFIFQYYREEENGRGNFPPRFSGLQFPNYSSELNVNALELDDSALYLCDSSLISSGRRSTGELFFGEGSRLTVL.